The sequence of this T cell receptor beta chain was determined in a study of T cells in Graves' hyperthyroidism and ophthalmopathy. Researchers amplified the TCR beta CDR3 regions from RNA transcripts. The HTBI set primed first-round TCR CDR3 RT-PCR. TCRdb recomputed calls from the multiplex PCR reads with MiXCR, one row per CDR3 protein. The sample contains around 350,000 distinct CDR3 sequences, more than 15% of which appear only once. Germline CDR1 and CDR2: MDHEN and SYDVKM. The CDR3 is 14 residues long. The junction had 7 bases not matched to a gene; V was cut back by 4 bases and J by 5 bases. As to this clonotype: Its antigen is unknown. This may arise from a read error, as a much more abundant clone is one base away.

Notes on the study in general: Among thyroid clonotypes expanded above 0.001, most also appeared in blood.

Sequencing was performed on blood. The chain recombines TRBV28 with TRBJ2-5; 7 nucleotides align to TRBD2. The source of this sequence is a woman aged 18-30 years with Graves' hyperthyroidism that later progressed to Graves' ophthalmopathy. CDR3 region: CASSSWTRHETQYF. The DNA of the CDR3 is TGTGCCAGCAGTTCGTGGACTAGGCACGAGACCCAGTACTTC.